The clone carrying this T cell receptor (beta chain) was detected many times. Its antigen remains unknown. The data are from a study of neurological immune-mediated disorders. The time point: technical triplicate 3. For the unsorted libraries, 2 million PBMCs stored at -80 C served as input. Notes on the study in general: The study found the most TCR clonal expansion in HTLV-1-associated myelopathy and the least in multiple sclerosis, below healthy controls.

5'RACE with 10-nucleotide random UMIs generated the cDNA. Every sequencing run produced over 180 million TCR-beta sequences that came from 15-18 subjects. Each CDR3 protein is one row after TCRdb ran MiXCR on the 5' RACE reads. Of tens of thousands of distinct CDR3 sequences listed, roughly 21% are singletons. Trimming shortened V by 6 bases and J by 0 bases, and 12 bases separated the two germline ends. The CDR3 length is 15 residues. Per germline, CDR1 MNHEY and CDR2 SVGAGI. The chain joins TRBV6-5 to TRBJ2-4; D is perhaps TRBD1 or TRBD2 (5 bases each). The specimen was PBMCs. The clonotype originates from a man aged 55 to 70 with HTLV-1-associated myelopathy (HAM/TSP). CDR3 sequence (DNA): TGTGCCAGCAGGAAGGGGACCTTAGCCAAAAACATTCAGTACTTC. This codes for CASRKGTLAKNIQYF.